These 9 T cell receptor beta chains share one sample of origin, sequenced in a study of T cell responses to AZD1222 COVID-19 vaccine. Produced via immunoSEQ multiplex PCR; TCRdb's table is partial and in-frame only. The sample holds about 270,000 clones, 94% seen once. Sequences were derived from peripheral blood, sampled 28 days after the second AZD1222 dose. The source is an adult who received the AZD1222 COVID-19 vaccine.

The chain couples TRBV19 to TRBJ1-5; weak D call: TRBD1 (5 bases). CDR1 LNHDA and CDR2 SQIVND come from the germline V gene (reference sequence). The germline V and J ends were trimmed by 5 bases and 4 bases, with 12 bases remaining between them. The CDR3 covers 14 residues. CDR3 region: CASSVRDGNQPQHF. As DNA, the CDR3 is TGTGCCAGTAGTGTCCGGGACGGTAATCAGCCCCAGCATTTT.

This chain uses TRBV9 with TRBJ1-3; perhaps TRBD1 as D (5 bases). The CDR3 covers 17 residues. The ends were cut back, 4 bases at V and 0 bases at J, with 17 bases in the middle. In germline, CDR1 is SGDLS, CDR2 YYNGEE. CDR3: CASSPRGEEYSGNTIYF. The CDR3 bases are TGTGCCAGCAGCCCAAGAGGGGAGGAATACTCTGGAAACACCATATATTTT.

Within the sample, this clone is medium-sized (0.01 to 0.1%). This chain connects TRBV9 to TRBJ1-5; maybe TRBD1 (5 bases). The V and J ends lost 0 bases and 4 bases respectively, with 11 bases between them. The CDR3 consists of 15 residues. CDR1 is SGDLS and CDR2 is YYNGEE in the germline V gene. In DNA form, the CDR3 reads TGTGCCAGCAGCGTAGACGGGGGAGGAAATCAGCCCCAGCATTTT. Translated: CASSVDGGGNQPQHF. The full variable domain, rest sourced from reference TRBV9 and TRBJ1-5, is DSGVTQTPKHLITATGQRVTLRCSPRSGDLSVYWYQQSLDQGLQFLIQYYNGEERAKGNILERFSAQQFPDLHSELNLSSLELGDSALYFCASSVDGGGNQPQHFGDGTRLSIL.

V is TRBV2 and J is TRBJ2-5, with D maybe TRBD1 (7 bases). The CDR3 has 15 amino acids. The germline CDR1 and CDR2 sequences are SNHLY and FYNNEI. V lost 4 bases and J lost 4, with 16 bases in between. Here the CDR3 DNA reads TGTGCCAGCAGTGTTTCAGGGGGAGGCGGAGAGACCCAGTACTTC. Its protein product is CASSVSGGGGETQYF.

V is TRBV28 and J is TRBJ1-1; a possible D gene is TRBD1 (5 bases). V gave up 4 bases and J gave up 8 bases, with 14 bases separating them. The CDR3 spans 13 residues. Germline CDR1 reads MDHEN; CDR2 reads SYDVKM. CDR3 sequence reads: CASSSQGRPEAFF. CDR3 bases: TGTGCCAGCAGTTCGCAGGGAAGGCCCGAAGCTTTCTTT.

This chain's CDR3 is CASCRLGGNEKLFF. The CDR3, as DNA: TGTGCCAGCTGTAGACTCGGTGGCAATGAAAAACTGTTTTTT. The chain couples TRBV2 to TRBJ1-4, with D uncertain. The CDR3 is made up of 14 amino acids. V was clipped by 8 bases and J by 5 bases, with 15 bases between them. CDR1 is SNHLY and CDR2 is FYNNEI in the germline V gene. Full variable domain (outside the CDR3, taken from reference TRBV2 and TRBJ1-4): EPEVTQTPSHQVTQMGQEVILRCVPISNHLYFYWYRQILGQKVEFLVSFYNNEISEKSEIFDDQFSVERPDGSNFTLKIRSTKLEDSAMYFCASCRLGGNEKLFFGSGTQLSVL.

This clone is a singleton in its sample. V gene TRBV3-1 (or the pseudogene TRBV3-2) combines with J gene TRBJ2-7; D is unresolved. V was trimmed by 0 bases and J by 5 bases, leaving 11 bases between them. The CDR3 extends over 14 amino acids. CDR1 is LGHDT, CDR2 YNNKEL, per germline (reference sequence). The CDR3 DNA reads as TGTGCCAGCAGCCAAGATATGAAGGACCACGAGCAGTACTTC. Residues: CASSQDMKDHEQYF.

V usage is TRBV30 and J usage is TRBJ1-6; D not resolved. Trimming cost V 2 bases and J 8 bases, with 4 bases left between them. Germline V lookup: CDR1 GTSNPN, CDR2 SVGIG (reference sequence). CDR3 length: 11 amino acids. In DNA, the CDR3 is TGTGCCTGGAGTACGGATTCACCCCTCCACTTT. Residues: CAWSTDSPLHF.

The chain links TRBV7-9 to TRBJ1-6; perhaps TRBD1 as D (5 bases). There are 15 residues in the CDR3. The germline gives CDR1 SEHNR, CDR2 FQNEAQ (reference sequence). The V gene lost 1 base and the J gene lost 10 bases, with 14 bases spanning the gap. The CDR3 coding sequence is TGTGCCAGCAGCTTAGGGGACCGCGGTGGCTCACCCCTCCACTTT. Translation: CASSLGDRGGSPLHF.